Listed below are T cell receptor beta chains from one sample, sequenced in a study of blood T cell repertoires in COVID-19. Using immunoSEQ multiplex PCR, the repertoire was profiled, and TCRdb retains in-frame clones only, with some absent. The table shows 130,000 or so clones, with around 82% occurring only once. Sequenced: peripheral blood. These receptors all stem from a human donor in a cohort sampled during active COVID-19. Both conserved end residues are part of each CDR3.

v_call,j_call,cdr3_aa
TRBV6-1,TRBJ2-3,CASSEVGGADTQYF
TRBV19,TRBJ2-1,CASSIQSSGYSYNEQFF
TRBV5-1,TRBJ2-3,CARSPGAGGTDTQYF
TRBV5-1,TRBJ1-3,CASSWGGGGNGNTIYF
TRBV3-1/TRBV3-2,TRBJ2-3,CASSLGTPSPQYF
TRBV6-5,TRBJ2-5,CASSLDRAETQYF
TRBV5-6,TRBJ1-2,CASSQIAGGGIYGYTF
TRBV5-1,TRBJ2-1,CASSLAVGGAGTKSYNEQFF
TRBV2,TRBJ2-3,CASSEALRDLLTDTQYF
TRBV11-3,TRBJ1-1,CASSPSGQGTEAFF
TRBV7-2,TRBJ2-3,CASSLGQHRLTDTQYF
TRBV19,TRBJ1-2,CASTDTGSQGYTF